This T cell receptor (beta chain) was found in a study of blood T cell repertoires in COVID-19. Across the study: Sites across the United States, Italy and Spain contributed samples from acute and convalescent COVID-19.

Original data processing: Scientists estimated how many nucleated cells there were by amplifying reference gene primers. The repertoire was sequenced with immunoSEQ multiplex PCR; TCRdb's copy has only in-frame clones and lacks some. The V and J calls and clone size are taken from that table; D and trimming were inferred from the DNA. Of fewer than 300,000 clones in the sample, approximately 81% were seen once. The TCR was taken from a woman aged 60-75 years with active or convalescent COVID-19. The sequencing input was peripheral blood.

The CDR3 loop reads CASSTSQRTGGTEAFF. The DNA of the CDR3 is TGTGCCAGCAGCACCTCCCAGAGGACAGGGGGCACTGAAGCTTTCTTT. The chain uses TRBV9 and TRBJ1-1, with 10 bases fitting TRBD1. V shed 4 bases, J shed 4 bases, and the junction held 10 bases outside the gene matches. The CDR3 covers 16 residues. CDR1 is SGDLS and CDR2 is YYNGEE in the germline V gene.